These 32 T cell receptor beta chains share one sample of origin, sequenced in a study of T cells in Graves' hyperthyroidism and ophthalmopathy. TCR beta CDR3 region amplification was performed from RNA transcripts. Carried out on the TCR CDR3, a first-round RT-PCR used the HTBI primer set. TCRdb independently ran MiXCR on the multiplex PCR reads; one entry per CDR3 protein. Among roughly 150,000 distinct CDR3 sequences listed, 8% to 9.5% were seen once. The sequenced material came from blood. The receptors come from a woman aged 18-35 years with Graves' hyperthyroidism that later progressed to Graves' ophthalmopathy.

CDR3 nucleotide sequence: TGTGCCAGTAGTACCAGCGGCGGGGGCGGCAAGACCCAGTACTTC. Protein sequence: CASSTSGGGGKTQYF. V is TRBV19 and J is TRBJ2-5, with TRBD2 as a possible D gene (7 bases). CDR3 size: 15 residues. With 4 bases removed from V and 6 bases from J, the gap between germline ends came to 18 bases. Germline V lookup: CDR1 LNHDA, CDR2 SQIVND (reference sequence). The full variable domain, its missing parts supplied by reference TRBV19 and TRBJ2-5, is DGGITQSPKYLFRKEGQNVTLSCEQNLNHDAMYWYRQDPGQGLRLIYYSQIVNDFQKGDIAEGYSVSREKKESFPLTVTSAQKNPTAFYLCASSTSGGGGKTQYFGPGTRLLVL.

This clonotype occurred many times. The chain employs TRBV7-3 and TRBJ1-1, with D perhaps TRBD1 (5 bases). In germline, CDR1 is SGHTA, CDR2 FQGTGA. Trimming took off 0 bases at V and 7 bases at J, with 18 bases between the two ends. This CDR3 is built from 16 residues. CDR3 DNA: TGTGCCAGCAGCTTAACCCCGTCGGGACGGTCCCTTGAAGCTTTCTTT. Encoded protein: CASSLTPSGRSLEAFF.

A few counts support this clonotype. This rearrangement joins TRBV25-1 to TRBJ1-6; weak D call: TRBD1 (5 bases). Deletions cut 9 bases from V and 8 bases from J, with 11 bases between. Germline CDR1 and CDR2: MGHDK and SYGVNS. This CDR3 is built from 12 residues. In nucleotides, the CDR3 is TGTGCCAGTCGGGACGGCGATTCACCCCTCCACTTT. Translation: CASRDGDSPLHF. The whole variable domain, filled in from reference TRBV25-1 and TRBJ1-6, reads EADIYQTPRYLVIGTGKKITLECSQTMGHDKMYWYQQDPGMELHLIHYSYGVNSTEKGDLSSESTVSRIRTEHFPLTLESARPSHTSQYLCASRDGDSPLHFGNGTRLTVT.

This clonotype was observed many times. The rearrangement links TRBV12-3 or TRBV12-4 to TRBJ1-6, with D possibly TRBD1 on 5 matching bases. V was pared by 9 bases and J by 7 bases, with 13 bases between. The CDR3 totals 13 residues. The CDR3 bases are TGTGCCAGACCATTCGGGGACAATTCACCCCTCCACTTT. Its translation is CARPFGDNSPLHF.

This clonotype has ten or more counts. V is TRBV3-1 and J is TRBJ1-1, with D maybe TRBD1 (6 bases). Germline CDR1 LGHDT, CDR2 YNNKEL (reference sequence). Trimming removed 3 bases at V and 4 bases at J, with 15 bases between. There are 15 residues in the CDR3. The CDR3 nucleotides read TGTGCCAGCAGCCATCTGACAGGCGGCGGCACTGAAGCTTTCTTT. This codes for CASSHLTGGGTEAFF.

The chain carries TRBV3-1 and TRBJ2-1, with TRBD2 identical over 7 bases. This CDR3 contains 18 residues. In germline, CDR1 is LGHDT, CDR2 YNNKEL (reference sequence). The V segment lost 0 bases and the J segment 0 bases; nucleotides outside the gene matches: 8. The CDR3 DNA follows: TGTGCCAGCAGCCAAGATGTTGGGGGAGGGAGCTCCTACAATGAGCAGTTCTTC. Residues: CASSQDVGGGSSYNEQFF.

There are many counts of this clonotype. V gene TRBV7-3 combines with J gene TRBJ1-1; D is possibly TRBD1 (6 bases). Germline V CDR1 and CDR2: SGHTA, FQGTGA. CDR3 length equals 13 residues. V was shortened by 2 bases and J by 6 bases, with 10 bases between the two germline ends. The CDR3, as DNA: TGTGCCAGCAGCTTAGGGGGGCAGGCTGAAGCTTTCTTT. This encodes CASSLGGQAEAFF.

This clonotype was detected many times. CDR3 residues: CASSFKGTDAEQYF. The DNA of the CDR3 is TGTGCCAGCAGCTTCAAAGGGACAGACGCCGAGCAGTACTTC. V usage is TRBV4-2 and J usage is TRBJ2-7, with 7 bases that match TRBD1. V shed 5 bases and J 6 bases; nucleotides not matched to a gene: 10. The V gene's germline CDR1 is LGHNA and CDR2 YNFKEQ. The CDR3 spans 14 residues.

This clonotype appeared a few times. V and J are TRBV5-1 and TRBJ2-5; 7 positions agree with TRBD2. V was pared by 0 bases and J by 3 bases, with 11 bases of the junction left unmatched. The CDR3 has 17 amino acids. CDR1 is SGHRS and CDR2 is YFSETQ in the germline V gene. As DNA, the CDR3 is TGCGCCAGCAGCTTGGCTTCTGGTGGCCTAGCGGAAGAGACCCAGTACTTC. Its protein product is CASSLASGGLAEETQYF.

This clonotype was seen many times. The J gene is TRBJ2-6, the V gene TRBV6-5, with a possible D match to TRBD1 (6 bases). CDR3 length: 16 amino acids. Germline assignment: CDR1 MNHEY and CDR2 SVGAGI. Trimming removed 2 bases at V and 1 base at J, with 9 bases between. This CDR3 reads CASSYQGGSGANVLTF. The CDR3 region has the DNA TGTGCCAGCAGTTACCAAGGGGGATCTGGGGCCAACGTCCTGACTTTC.

This clonotype was seen many times. The chain carries TRBV7-2 and TRBJ2-1; D might be TRBD1 (6 bases). CDR1 and CDR2 (germline): SGHTA, FQGNSA. The CDR3 consists of 13 residues. V lost 5 bases and J 6 bases, leaving 11 bases between the germline ends. The CDR3 loop reads CASSTDRLNEQFF. The CDR3 nucleotides read TGTGCCAGCAGCACCGACAGGCTCAATGAGCAGTTCTTC.

The V call is TRBV9, the J call TRBJ2-2; 12 bases are a match to TRBD2. Per the germline V gene, CDR1 is SGDLS and CDR2 is YYNGEE. The length of the CDR3 is 15 residues. The V and J ends lost 3 bases and 6 bases, in that order; junction bases with no gene match: 3. The CDR3 DNA reads TGTGCCAGCAGCGCCCCTAGCGGGGGGGCCGGGGAGCTGTTTTTT. Protein: CASSAPSGGAGELFF.

This clonotype was counted many times. The genes are TRBV7-9 and TRBJ1-1; D may be TRBD1 (5 bases). Germline CDR1 is SEHNR and CDR2 is FQNEAQ (reference sequence). The CDR3 length is 13 residues. Trimming cost V 3 bases and J 3 bases, with 8 bases left between them. CDR3 nucleotide sequence: TGTGCCAGCAGCTTCAGGGATGACACTGAAGCTTTCTTT. Translated: CASSFRDDTEAFF.

This clonotype was seen many times. The chain links TRBV7-9 to TRBJ1-4, with TRBD1 as a possible D gene (6 bases). The CDR3 sequence is 16 residues long. The germline CDR1 and CDR2 sequences are SEHNR and FQNEAQ (reference sequence). Trimming pared 4 bases from V and 7 bases from J, leaving 19 bases between. The chain's CDR3 is CASSSSGRGGAEKLFF. CDR3 nucleotides: TGTGCCAGCAGCTCATCAGGCAGGGGAGGGGCTGAAAAACTGTTTTTT.

This clonotype was detected ten times or more. This CDR3 is CASRMAVGYSGNTIYF. The CDR3 region has the DNA TGTGCCAGCCGGATGGCGGTGGGCTACTCTGGAAACACCATATATTTT. The rearrangement links TRBV2 to TRBJ1-3, with D unresolved. Germline values: CDR1 SNHLY, CDR2 FYNNEI. V gave up 8 bases and J gave up 0 bases, with 17 bases separating them. The CDR3 runs to 16 residues.

This clonotype appeared many times. The chain recombines TRBV12-3 or TRBV12-4 with TRBJ2-1; D is perhaps TRBD1 or TRBD2 (5 bases each). The CDR3 has 16 amino acids. Trimming cost V 5 bases and J 0 bases, with 14 bases left between them. The CDR3 is CASSGGPGRSYNEQFF. For the CDR3, the DNA is TGTGCCAGCAGTGGGGGACCTGGCCGCTCCTACAATGAGCAGTTCTTC.

This clonotype was observed many times. The chain employs TRBV7-3 and TRBJ2-3; 9 bases align to TRBD2. This CDR3 region has 16 residues. Unmatched junction bases numbered 8, after V lost 5 bases and J lost 2 bases. The germline V gene has CDR1 SGHTA and CDR2 FQGTGA. The CDR3 protein is CASSRRAGGFTDTQYF. The CDR3 DNA follows: TGTGCCAGCAGCCGCCGAGCGGGAGGATTCACAGATACGCAGTATTTT. Combining the CDR3 with reference TRBV7-3 and TRBJ2-3 gives the whole variable domain GAGVSQTPSNKVTEKGKYVELRCDPISGHTALYWYRQSLGQGPEFLIYFQGTGAADDSGLPNDRFFAVRPEGSVSTLKIQRTERGDSAVYLCASSRRAGGFTDTQYFGPGTRLTVL.

This clonotype was seen a handful of times. The chain employs TRBV7-9 and TRBJ1-3; D uncertain. The V gene's germline CDR1 is SEHNR and CDR2 FQNEAQ (reference sequence). CDR3 length: 16 amino acids. Trimming removed 5 bases at V and 0 bases at J, with 14 bases between. The DNA of the CDR3 is TGTGCCAGCAGCGACGACGACGAAAGCTCTGGAAACACCATATATTTT. Protein: CASSDDDESSGNTIYF.

In this sample, this clonotype turned up many times. This chain joins TRBV27 and TRBJ2-7; D possibly matches TRBD1 or TRBD2 (5 bases each). The CDR3 is made up of 16 amino acids. In germline, CDR1 is MNHEY, CDR2 SMNVEV (reference sequence). With 1 base removed from V and 1 base from J, the gap between germline ends came to 14 bases. CDR3 sequence (DNA): TGTGCCAGCAGTTTATACGGGACCGGATCATCCTACGAGCAGTACTTC. Its translation is CASSLYGTGSSYEQYF.

This clonotype was counted at least ten times. The CDR3, as DNA: TGTGCCAGCAGTAAGAGGACAGGGGGGTCAGATACGCAGTATTTT. Translated, it gives CASSKRTGGSDTQYF. The rearrangement uses TRBV27 and TRBJ2-3, with TRBD1 matching 10 bases. The CDR3 loop spans 15 amino acids. V trimming: 5 bases; J trimming: 4 bases; junction bases outside the gene matches: 6. The germline CDR1 and CDR2 sequences are MNHEY and SMNVEV (reference sequence).

Ten or more counts support this clonotype. This rearrangement joins TRBV20-1 to TRBJ2-1; 11 bases line up with TRBD2. Germline assignment: CDR1 DFQATT and CDR2 SNEGSKA (reference sequence). J was trimmed by 4 bases and V by 7 bases; bases with no gene match: 6. The CDR3 is 14 residues long. The CDR3 is CSVTSGGEYNEQFF. The CDR3 bases are TGCAGTGTCACTAGCGGGGGAGAATACAATGAGCAGTTCTTC.

The J gene is TRBJ2-5, the V gene TRBV5-4; 9 nucleotides match TRBD2. Germline CDR1 and CDR2: SGHNT and YYREEE (reference sequence). J was trimmed by 5 bases and V by 4 bases; bases with no gene match: 12. CDR3 length: 16 amino acids. CDR3 in DNA: TGTGCCAGCAGCCAGTCTAGCGGGATCTTGGGGGAGACCCAGTACTTC. Translating gives CASSQSSGILGETQYF.

This clonotype was counted ten times or more. This sequence joins TRBV6-6 and TRBJ1-6; D might be TRBD1 (6 bases). V shed 2 bases and J shed 10 bases, with 15 bases lying between them. This CDR3 is built from 15 residues. Germline V CDR1 and CDR2: MNHNY, SVGAGI (reference sequence). In DNA, the CDR3 is TGTGCCAGCAGTTACAGTGTCAGGGGAGAATCACCCCTCCACTTT. Encoded protein: CASSYSVRGESPLHF.

This clonotype was seen ten or more times. The V call is TRBV27, the J call TRBJ1-2, with a weak D call TRBD1 (5 bases). Looked up from germline, CDR1 is MNHEY and CDR2 is SMNVEV (reference sequence). This CDR3 region has 11 residues. V shed 7 bases and J shed 8 bases, with 11 bases lying between them. The DNA for the CDR3 is TGTGCCAGCAAAGGGGACCGCGGCTACACCTTC. It specifies CASKGDRGYTF.

This clonotype was counted at least ten times. CDR3 bases: TGTGCCAGCAGGCATTCCTACGAGCAGTACTTC. It specifies CASRHSYEQYF. The chain links TRBV28 to TRBJ2-7; D gene ambiguous. CDR1 MDHEN and CDR2 SYDVKM come from the germline V gene. The CDR3 extends over 11 amino acids. Trimming shortened V by 6 bases and J by 1 base, and 4 bases separated the two germline ends.

The rearrangement joins TRBV6-1 to TRBJ2-3; D not certain. This CDR3 contains 11 residues. Germline V gene sequence: CDR1 MNHNS, CDR2 SASEGT. V was trimmed by 4 bases and J by 7 bases, leaving 6 bases between them. CDR3 sequence reads: CASSAANTQYF. CDR3 DNA sequence: TGTGCCAGCAGTGCGGCAAATACGCAGTATTTT.

The chain has TRBV6-1 and TRBJ2-5; the D gene is possibly TRBD1 (5 bases). The CDR3 length is 14 residues. CDR1 and CDR2 (germline): MNHNS, SASEGT. Trimming cost V 6 bases and J 5 bases, with 16 bases left between them. CDR3 sequence reads: CASSRRQGLETQYF. The CDR3 DNA sequence: TGTGCCAGCAGCCGTCGGCAGGGTCTGGAGACCCAGTACTTC.

This clonotype appeared a few times. At one end, the junction sequence differs from germline, possibly due to a read error. The chain links TRBV20-1 to TRBJ1-6, with D unclear. CDR3 length: 12 amino acids. Germline loops: CDR1 DFQATT, CDR2 SNEGSKA (reference sequence). CDR3 sequence: CSASSGNPPLPF. The DNA of the CDR3 is TGCAGTGCTAGCAGTGGAAATCCTCCCCTCCCCTTT.

In its sample, this clonotype was seen once. A much larger clonotype is one base distant, so this may be a read error. V is TRBV4-1 and J is TRBJ1-4; D is uncertain. Germline V lookup: CDR1 MGHRA, CDR2 YSYEKL. The CDR3 loop spans 13 amino acids. CDR3 residues: CASSQGVSRKLLF. The DNA of the CDR3 is TGCGCCAGCAGCCAAGGGGTCTCAAGAAAACTGCTTTTT.

This clonotype occurred many times. The chain employs TRBV20-1 and TRBJ2-3; 7 bases align to TRBD2. Losses at the gene ends were 1 base for V and 2 bases for J; bases not matched to a gene: 6. This CDR3 has 15 residues. Germline CDR1 DFQATT, CDR2 SNEGSKA (reference sequence). The CDR3 is CSARATSENTDTQYF. The CDR3 DNA reads as TGCAGTGCTAGAGCAACTAGCGAGAACACAGATACGCAGTATTTT.

This clonotype was counted at least ten times. This chain links TRBV7-2 with TRBJ2-7; D gene uncertain. The CDR3 is 13 amino acids. Trimming left V 1 base short and J 3 bases short, with 7 bases between. The germline V gene has CDR1 SGHTA and CDR2 FQGNSA. CDR3 bases: TGTGCCAGCAGCTTAGGGTTGGACTACGAGCAGTACTTC. This codes for CASSLGLDYEQYF.

At least ten counts were recorded for this clonotype. This sequence joins TRBV5-1 and TRBJ2-3; 7 bases map to TRBD1. Germline V gives CDR1 SGHRS, CDR2 YFSETQ. CDR3 length: 15 residues. The V gene end was trimmed by 4 bases and the J gene end by 1 base; junction bases not matched to a gene: 6. This chain's CDR3 is CASSVRDSRTDTQYF. CDR3 DNA: TGCGCCAGCAGCGTCCGGGACAGCCGCACAGATACGCAGTATTTT.